This TCR beta chain was retrieved from a study of blood T cell repertoires in COVID-19. Looking at the study overall: Specimens from acute and convalescent COVID-19 originated in the United States, Italy and Spain. In each case, the material was cDNA or gDNA derived from T cells, B-cell-depleted T cells, or PBMCs.

Germline values: CDR1 SGHTA, CDR2 FQGTGA. Germline trimming cut 5 bases from V and 6 bases from J; bases unmatched to any gene: 4. The CDR3 runs 13 residues. This clone came up many times. Original processing notes: It was from reference gene primer amplification that nucleated cell counts were estimated. Measured with immunoSEQ multiplex PCR; TCRdb has only the in-frame clones, and not every one. D and trimming were read from the DNA, whereas the V and J calls and clone size are those reported in that table. This table has roughly 110,000 clones, 70% to 90% appearing once. The rearrangement links TRBV7-3 to TRBJ2-3; TRBD1 agrees at 8 bases. This sequence was found in a man between 40 and 49 years old with acute or convalescent COVID-19. Sequencing was performed on peripheral blood. CDR3 DNA: TGTGCCAGCAGCGTAAACAGGGGGGATACGCAGTATTTT. This codes for CASSVNRGDTQYF. The full variable domain, completed using reference TRBV7-3 and TRBJ2-3, is GAGVSQTPSNKVTEKGKYVELRCDPISGHTALYWYRQSLGQGPEFLIYFQGTGAADDSGLPNDRFFAVRPEGSVSTLKIQRTERGDSAVYLCASSVNRGDTQYFGPGTRLTVL.